A selection of T cell receptor beta chains follows, all from one sample in a study of cytomegalovirus exposure and HLA in healthy donors. TCRdb's table, derived via immunoSEQ multiplex PCR, lists solely in-frame clones and lacks some. The table records about 57,000 clones, over 85% of them present only once. Material for sequencing was PBMCs. These receptors were obtained from a woman aged 18-30 years in good health and CMV-seronegative. Each CDR3 is given with its conserved first and last residue. A D gene is named only where the DNA matches it firmly. Clone size appears in some rows only: once, few, many, or a class for an expanded clone.

NA	TRBV5-6	NA	TRBJ2-3	TGTGCCAGCAGGCGGGGACTGATCACAGATACGCAGTATTTT	CASRRGLITDTQYF
NA	TRBV7-9	NA	TRBJ2-2	TGTGCCAGCAGCTCCCGGGACTCGAACACCGGGGAGCTGTTTTTT	CASSSRDSNTGELFF
NA	TRBV13	NA	TRBJ1-1	TGTGCCAGCAGCCCGGACATCAATGAAGCTTTCTTT	CASSPDINEAFF
NA	TRBV28	NA	TRBJ1-1	TGTGCCAGCAGTTATCTGGGGGGAGAACGCACTGAAGCTTTCTTT	CASSYLGGERTEAFF
NA	TRBV19	NA	TRBJ1-2	TGTGCCAGTAGTACTCTAAACTATGGCTACACCTTC	CASSTLNYGYTF
few	TRBV5-4	TRBD2	TRBJ2-5	TGTGCCAGCAGTTCTAGCGGGGGGCGACCGGAGACCCAGTACTTC	CASSSSGGRPETQYF
NA	TRBV5-6	NA	TRBJ2-5	TGTGCCAGCAGTTTTTGGCGGGGCGGGCCTTGGGAGACCCAGTACTTC	CASSFWRGGPWETQYF
NA	TRBV7-3	NA	TRBJ1-1	TGTGCCAGCAGCTTAACACCAAGTACAGGCGTCACTGAAGCTTTCTTT	CASSLTPSTGVTEAFF
NA	TRBV19	NA	TRBJ1-5	TGTGCCAGTAGTATAGAACAGACAGGTGGGCCCCAGCATTTT	CASSIEQTGGPQHF
NA	TRBV7-8	NA	TRBJ1-2	TGTGCCAGCAGCTTAGCGCCCCAGAATGGCTACACCTTC	CASSLAPQNGYTF
NA	TRBV4-3	NA	TRBJ1-5	TGCGCCAGCAGCCAAAAAAGGCAGGGGTACCAGCATTTT	CASSQKRQGYQHF
NA	TRBV6-1	TRBD1	TRBJ2-7	TGTGCCAGCAGTGAGACAGGGGGCTCCTACGAGCAGTACTTC	CASSETGGSYEQYF
NA	TRBV7-7	TRBD1	TRBJ2-2	TGTGCCAGCAGCTTTGGGACAGGGAGTTCCGGGGAGCTGTTTTTT	CASSFGTGSSGELFF
NA	TRBV7-3	TRBD1	TRBJ1-1	TGTGCCAGCAGCTTATTGGCAGGGGGAGAAGCTTTCTTT	CASSLLAGGEAFF
NA	TRBV9	TRBD2	TRBJ2-5	TGTGCCAGCAGCGTTAGCGGGGTCCCAGAGACCCAGTACTTC	CASSVSGVPETQYF
NA	TRBV2	NA	TRBJ2-3	TGTGCCAGCAGTCCCGGACTAATTTCAGATACGCAGTATTTT	CASSPGLISDTQYF
once	TRBV5-5	NA	TRBJ2-5	TGTGCCAGCAGCTTGGCCGGGATTGGGGTACAAGAGACCCAGTACTTC	CASSLAGIGVQETQYF
NA	TRBV6-4	TRBD1	TRBJ2-3	TGTGCCAGCAAAAGGGGGCTCGACACAGATACGCAGTATTTT	CASKRGLDTDTQYF
NA	TRBV15	TRBD1	TRBJ1-2	TGTGCCACCAGCAGAGATCATCTGGGACAGGGAAACTATGGCTACACCTTC	CATSRDHLGQGNYGYTF
NA	TRBV10-2	NA	TRBJ1-1	TGCGCCAGCAGCCTAATGAACACTGAAGCTTTCTTT	CASSLMNTEAFF
NA	TRBV2	NA	TRBJ1-3	TGTGCCAGCAGAGCAGGGGGAAACACCATATATTTT	CASRAGGNTIYF
NA	TRBV19	NA	TRBJ1-1	TGTGCCAGTAGTTCGGGCGCGCAGGGAAACACTGAAGCTTTCTTT	CASSSGAQGNTEAFF
NA	TRBV6-1	TRBD2	TRBJ2-1	TGTGCCAGCAGGGAAAGAGGGACTAGCGGGGGGTCCAGATACAATGAGCAGTTCTTC	CASRERGTSGGSRYNEQFF